The 25 T cell receptor beta chains reported below all come from one sample, sequenced in a study of blood T cells in healthy people across ages. A J-beta primer mix and a sample-barcoded 5' primer were used in a second PCR of roughly 7 to 12 cycles. From the 5' RACE reads, TCRdb called clonotypes with MiXCR, one entry per CDR3 protein. The sample has a few hundred thousand distinct CDR3 sequences; about 27% are singletons. These data also formed part of another study, on T cells of mothers and their children.

Sequencing used blood. These receptors were collected from a boy between 2 and 10 years old in good health.

The chain carries TRBV10-3 and TRBJ2-7; 8 bases map to TRBD1. Germline trimming cut 8 bases from V and 2 bases from J; bases unmatched to any gene: 5. The germline V gene encodes CDR1 ENHRY and CDR2 SYGVKD. The CDR3 is 13 amino acids. This CDR3 is CAIGQGGTYEQYF. The CDR3 DNA sequence: TGTGCCATCGGACAGGGAGGTACCTACGAGCAGTACTTC.

The rearrangement joins TRBV20-1 to TRBJ2-5; 7 bases match TRBD2. This CDR3 has 14 residues. Germline V gene sequence: CDR1 DFQATT, CDR2 SNEGSKA (reference sequence). V lost 6 bases and J lost 4; bases outside the gene matches: 11. The CDR3 reads CSAASGVAGETQYF. CDR3 sequence (DNA): TGCAGTGCCGCGTCCGGGGTAGCGGGAGAGACCCAGTACTTC.

The V call is TRBV25-1, the J call TRBJ2-1; 7 bases match TRBD1. Gene TRBJ2-7 matches the end of the DNA better, so the J call may be wrong. Germline V gives CDR1 MGHDK, CDR2 SYGVNS. The CDR3 extends over 15 amino acids. The CDR3 loop reads CASSSHGRGSHEQYF. DNA of the CDR3: TGTGCCAGCAGTTCTCACGGCAGGGGGTCTCACGAGCAGTACTTC.

This clonotype was observed a few times. The genes are TRBV7-9 and TRBJ2-7; 8 nucleotides match TRBD2. The CDR3 consists of 16 residues. The V segment lost 1 base and the J segment 2 bases; nucleotides outside the gene matches: 7. Looked up from germline, CDR1 is SEHNR and CDR2 is FQNEAQ (reference sequence). The CDR3 loop is CASSLGEGSGAYEQYF. CDR3 sequence (DNA): TGTGCCAGCAGCTTAGGGGAGGGTAGCGGGGCCTACGAGCAGTACTTC.

This clonotype was picked up a small number of times. The chain carries TRBV3-1 and TRBJ1-5; D is possibly TRBD1 (6 bases). Germline V gene data show CDR1 as LGHDT and CDR2 as YNNKEL (reference sequence). This CDR3 spans 15 amino acids. Trimming removed 0 bases from V and 6 bases from J, with 12 bases in between. For the CDR3, the DNA is TGTGCCAGCAGCCAAGAAATAGGGGGGCCTCAGCCCCAGCATTTT. Translation: CASSQEIGGPQPQHF.

This chain connects TRBV2 to TRBJ2-5; 7 bases fit TRBD2. The CDR3 contains 14 residues. Unmatched junction bases numbered 9, after V lost 4 bases and J lost 7 bases. CDR1 is SNHLY and CDR2 is FYNNEI in the germline V gene. The CDR3 DNA reads as TGTGCCAGCAGTGGATCTGGACTAGGTGGGACCCAGTACTTC. This encodes CASSGSGLGGTQYF. Full variable domain (remainder filled in from reference TRBV2 and TRBJ2-5): EPEVTQTPSHQVTQMGQEVILRCVPISNHLYFYWYRQILGQKVEFLVSFYNNEISEKSEIFDDQFSVERPDGSNFTLKIRSTKLEDSAMYFCASSGSGLGGTQYFGPGTRLLVL.

The chain couples TRBV6-5 to TRBJ2-7, with 7 bases aligning to TRBD1. The CDR3 has 14 amino acids. The germline V gene encodes CDR1 MNHEY and CDR2 SVGAGI. V lost 4 bases and J lost 2; bases outside the gene matches: 5. Here the CDR3 DNA reads TGTGCCAGCAGTTTTTCGACAGGGCCCTACGAGCAGTACTTC. It translates to CASSFSTGPYEQYF.

The V call is TRBV5-1, the J call TRBJ2-7, with D unclear. Germline assignment: CDR1 SGHRS and CDR2 YFSETQ. There are 14 residues in the CDR3. The ends were cut back, 1 base at V and 2 bases at J, with 10 bases in the middle. This chain's CDR3 is CASSLYTQPYEQYF. The CDR3 nucleotides are TGCGCCAGCAGCTTGTACACCCAACCCTACGAGCAGTACTTC.

This clonotype was found a few times. The rearrangement joins TRBV19 to TRBJ2-5, with 8 bases that match TRBD1. The DNA end is more similar to TRBJ2-1, so the J call may be wrong. The CDR3 is 14 residues long. CDR1 and CDR2 (germline): LNHDA, SQIVND (reference sequence). Here the CDR3 DNA reads TGTGCCAGTAGTATCAGGACAGGGTACAATGAGCAGTTCTTC. Translation: CASSIRTGYNEQFF.

Only a few counts were recorded for this clonotype. The rearrangement joins TRBV27 to TRBJ2-2, with TRBD1 matching 7 bases. Germline lookup yields CDR1 MNHEY and CDR2 SMNVEV (reference sequence). Germline trimming cut 7 bases from V and 5 bases from J; bases unmatched to any gene: 1. This CDR3 is 12 amino acids long. The CDR3 DNA reads as TGTGCCAGCACAGGGGGAACCGGGGAGCTGTTTTTT. As protein: CASTGGTGELFF.

The CDR3 loop reads CASSKYGDSSYEQYF. The CDR3 DNA reads as TGTGCCAGCAGCAAATACGGGGACAGCTCCTACGAGCAGTACTTC. This chain joins TRBV21-1 and TRBJ2-7; TRBD1, as called in the table, went unchecked against the DNA. TRBV21-1 is reported as a pseudogene. The CDR3 covers 15 residues.

This clonotype occurred many times. The rearrangement links TRBV6-6 to TRBJ2-5; D is ambiguous. CDR3 length: 13 residues. Looked up from germline, CDR1 is MNHNY and CDR2 is SVGAGI (reference sequence). Trimming left V 6 bases short and J 4 bases short, with 12 bases between. Here the CDR3 DNA reads TGTGCCAGCAGCCCCCTCGGTGGAGAGACCCAGTACTTC. As protein: CASSPLGGETQYF.

J is TRBJ1-1 and V is TRBV12-3 or TRBV12-4; a possible D gene is TRBD1 (5 bases). This CDR3 is 13 amino acids long. Trimming stripped 1 base from V and 7 bases from J, with 10 bases between. This chain's CDR3 is CASSLGGDGEAFF. CDR3 coding DNA: TGTGCCAGCAGTTTAGGGGGGGACGGTGAAGCTTTCTTT.

This clonotype has only a few counts. DNA of the CDR3: TGTGCCAGCAGGCCCCTAGCGGGGGGGCTCTGGAATGAGCAGTTCTTC. This sequence encodes CASRPLAGGLWNEQFF. The chain combines TRBV11-2 with TRBJ2-1; TRBD2 agrees at 12 bases. Germline trimming cut 6 bases from V and 7 bases from J; bases unmatched to any gene: 10. CDR1 and CDR2 (germline): SGHAT, FQNNGV. The CDR3 runs to 16 residues.

This clonotype was seen a few times. The rearrangement uses TRBV6-5 and TRBJ2-2; no firm D call. CDR1 and CDR2 from the germline V gene are MNHEY and SVGAGI. V lost 0 bases, J lost 8 bases, and 16 bases lay in between. CDR3 size: 16 residues. CDR3 sequence reads: CASSYSNRQMSGELFF. CDR3 nucleotides: TGTGCCAGCAGTTACTCGAATAGGCAGATGTCTGGGGAGCTGTTTTTT.

V usage is TRBV6-5 and J usage is TRBJ2-5; the D gene is possibly TRBD1 (6 bases). The CDR3 has 11 residues. Germline V gene lookup returns CDR1 MNHEY and CDR2 SVGAGI. V dropped 8 bases and J dropped 7 bases, with 11 bases sitting between them. CDR3 nucleotides: TGTGCCAGCTCAAAAGGGGGGACCCAGTACTTC. As protein: CASSKGGTQYF.

This clonotype was seen a single time. The chain combines TRBV5-1 with TRBJ1-2, with 9 bases lining up with TRBD1. With V trimmed by 4 bases and J by 6 bases, 7 bases remained unmatched. Germline CDR1 reads SGHRS; CDR2 reads YFSETQ. The CDR3 totals 14 residues. CDR3 sequence reads: CASSRTGGNDGYTF. The CDR3 region has the DNA TGCGCCAGCAGCCGAACAGGGGGCAATGATGGCTACACCTTC.

The chain links TRBV12-3 or TRBV12-4 to TRBJ1-3, with D hard to call. V lost 4 bases, J lost 4 bases, and 5 bases lay in between. The CDR3 sequence is 12 residues long. In DNA, the CDR3 is TGTGCCAGCAGTTCCAGGGGAAACACCATATATTTT. This gives the protein CASSSRGNTIYF.

The V and J genes are TRBV11-1 and TRBJ2-7; D remains ambiguous. The V end was cut by 2 bases, the J end by 3 bases, with 11 bases between. This CDR3 comprises 14 residues. CDR1 and CDR2 from the germline V gene are SGHAT and FQDESV (reference sequence). CDR3 sequence reads: CASSLSDGGYEQYF. Written as DNA, the CDR3 is TGTGCCAGCAGCTTATCGGACGGCGGCTACGAGCAGTACTTC. The full variable domain, in which reference TRBV11-1 and TRBJ2-7 provide the parts outside the CDR3, is EAEVAQSPRYKITEKSQAVAFWCDPISGHATLYWYRQILGQGPELLVQFQDESVVDDSQLPKDRFSAERLKGVDSTLKIQPAELGDSAMYLCASSLSDGGYEQYFGPGTRLTVT.

This clonotype was recorded a few times. The J gene is TRBJ2-3, the V gene TRBV9; D remains unclear. Germline CDR1 reads SGDLS; CDR2 reads YYNGEE. V was pared by 4 bases and J by 1 base, with 10 bases between. The length of the CDR3 is 14 residues. The CDR3 sequence is CASSPDGGTDTQYF. CDR3 DNA sequence: TGTGCCAGCAGCCCTGATGGGGGCACAGATACGCAGTATTTT.

This clonotype was picked up a small number of times. This CDR3 is missing its conserved last phenylalanine or tryptophan, likely due to a read error. V gene TRBV29-1 combines with J gene TRBJ2-3, with unresolved D. The CDR3 loop spans 13 amino acids. Germline V gives CDR1 SQVTM, CDR2 ANQGSEA. Trimming stripped 7 bases from V and 4 bases from J, with 15 bases between. In nucleotides, the CDR3 is TGCAGCGCGTTTTTGGGGTTACCAGATACGCAGTATATT. Translating gives CSAFLGLPDTQYI.

The chain has TRBV27 and TRBJ1-4; D unclear. The germline V gene has CDR1 MNHEY and CDR2 SMNVEV (reference sequence). V was pared by 3 bases and J by 4 bases, with 12 bases between. This CDR3 is built from 15 residues. The CDR3 loop is CASSFADLFNEKLFF. CDR3 coding DNA: TGTGCCAGCAGTTTTGCGGACCTTTTTAATGAAAAACTGTTTTTT.

The V gene is TRBV5-1, the J gene TRBJ2-5; TRBD1 is a possible D gene (7 bases). Trimming shortened V by 3 bases and J by 4 bases, and 16 bases separated the two germline ends. Germline V lookup: CDR1 SGHRS, CDR2 YFSETQ. The CDR3 loop spans 15 amino acids. Here the CDR3 DNA reads TGCGCCAGCAGCTCCGCAGGGGGAGGCGTAGAGACCCAGTACTTC. This encodes CASSSAGGGVETQYF.

The chain's CDR3 is CASRPSSGRETQYF. CDR3 sequence (DNA): TGTGCCAGCAGACCATCTAGCGGGAGAGAGACCCAGTACTTC. The genes are TRBV6-5 and TRBJ2-5; TRBD2 matches 10 bases. This CDR3 region has 14 residues. The germline CDR1 and CDR2 sequences are MNHEY and SVGAGI. V lost 6 bases, J lost 4 bases, and 5 bases stayed unmatched.

The chain recombines TRBV21-1 with TRBJ2-7; the D call in the table, TRBD1, was not verified against the DNA. TRBV21-1 is recorded as a pseudogene. This CDR3 is built from 17 residues. In DNA form, the CDR3 reads TGTGCCAGCAGCTCTCTAGGCTTCGACAGGATAGTCTACGAGCAGTACTTC. Amino acids: CASSSLGFDRIVYEQYF.